Listed below are T cell receptor beta chains from one sample, sequenced in a study of blood T cell repertoires in COVID-19. Sequenced by immunoSEQ multiplex PCR; TCRdb stores in-frame clones only, minus some. The sample consists of a few hundred thousand clones, more than 75% of them appearing once. Sequencing input: peripheral blood. The receptor set was obtained from a woman in her 70s with active or convalescent COVID-19. Both conserved end residues are part of each CDR3. D genes are given only for firm matches. Not every row has a clone size; where given, it reads once, few, many or a size class.

D gene: TRBD1; V gene: TRBV29-1; clone size: once; J gene: TRBJ2-2; CDR3 DNA: TGCAGCGGGACGGGACAGGGAGGCACCGGGGAGCTGTTTTTT; CDR3 protein: CSGTGQGGTGELFF
D gene: TRBD1; V gene: TRBV25-1; clone size: .; J gene: TRBJ1-1; CDR3 DNA: TGTGCCAGCAGCCAACAGGGGCCAACTGAAGCTTTCTTT; CDR3 protein: CASSQQGPTEAFF
D gene: .; V gene: TRBV5-4; clone size: few; J gene: TRBJ2-7; CDR3 DNA: TGTGCCAGCAGCTCGGACAGTTCCTACGAGCAGTACTTC; CDR3 protein: CASSSDSSYEQYF
D gene: .; V gene: TRBV4-1; clone size: .; J gene: TRBJ1-2; CDR3 DNA: TGCGCCAGCAGCCAAGATTCAGGGCGGCCCGATCGGGGCTACACCTTC; CDR3 protein: CASSQDSGRPDRGYTF
D gene: .; V gene: TRBV2; clone size: .; J gene: TRBJ2-7; CDR3 DNA: TGTGCCTTCGGCAAGGGGCCCCACGAGCAGTACTTC; CDR3 protein: CAFGKGPHEQYF
D gene: TRBD1; V gene: TRBV5-1; clone size: .; J gene: TRBJ2-3; CDR3 DNA: TGCGCCAGCAGCGAGGTAGGGACAGGGGGCACAGATACGCAGTATTTT; CDR3 protein: CASSEVGTGGTDTQYF
D gene: .; V gene: TRBV9; clone size: .; J gene: TRBJ2-1; CDR3 DNA: TGTGCCAGCAGCGGTTGGGGGGACGACAATGAGCAGTTCTTC; CDR3 protein: CASSGWGDDNEQFF
D gene: TRBD1; V gene: TRBV10-3; clone size: .; J gene: TRBJ2-1; CDR3 DNA: TGTGCCATCAGTGAGTCTGGGACAGGCAATGAGCAGTTCTTC; CDR3 protein: CAISESGTGNEQFF
D gene: TRBD1; V gene: TRBV7-2; clone size: .; J gene: TRBJ2-1; CDR3 DNA: TGTGCCAGCAGCTTATTGGGGACAGTCAATGAGCAGTTCTTC; CDR3 protein: CASSLLGTVNEQFF
D gene: .; V gene: TRBV2; clone size: .; J gene: TRBJ2-5; CDR3 DNA: TGTGCCAGCAGCCTCAACCCGGGAGCAGACGAGACCCAGTACTTC; CDR3 protein: CASSLNPGADETQYF
D gene: .; V gene: TRBV7-2; clone size: .; J gene: TRBJ1-2; CDR3 DNA: TGTGCCAGCAGCTCCAATTATGGCTACACCTTC; CDR3 protein: CASSSNYGYTF
D gene: .; V gene: TRBV5-6; clone size: .; J gene: TRBJ2-7; CDR3 DNA: TGTGCCAGCGTCCTCGGGACAAGATACTACGAGCAGTACTTC; CDR3 protein: CASVLGTRYYEQYF
D gene: .; V gene: TRBV18; clone size: .; J gene: TRBJ2-7; CDR3 DNA: TGTGCCAGCTCGCGAGACCGTGGGGCTTACGAGCAGTACTTC; CDR3 protein: CASSRDRGAYEQYF
D gene: TRBD1; V gene: TRBV14; clone size: .; J gene: TRBJ1-2; CDR3 DNA: TGTGCCAGCAGCCAAAACAGGGGAGGCTACACCTTC; CDR3 protein: CASSQNRGGYTF
D gene: .; V gene: TRBV4-1; clone size: .; J gene: TRBJ1-6; CDR3 DNA: TGCGCCAGCAGCCTCCCTTCCCTAGAGAGCTCCTATAATTCACCCCTCCACTTT; CDR3 protein: CASSLPSLESSYNSPLHF
D gene: .; V gene: TRBV18; clone size: .; J gene: TRBJ1-1; CDR3 DNA: TGTGCCAGCTCACCACTACAGGCCTATGAAGCTTTCTTT; CDR3 protein: CASSPLQAYEAFF
D gene: .; V gene: TRBV4-3; clone size: .; J gene: TRBJ1-2; CDR3 DNA: TGCGCCAGCAGCCAAGATCAGGAGGCTAACTATGGCTACACCTTC; CDR3 protein: CASSQDQEANYGYTF
D gene: TRBD1; V gene: TRBV7-2; clone size: .; J gene: TRBJ2-1; CDR3 DNA: TGTGCCAGCAGCCGGGGACAGGGCTTCAACAATGAGCAGTTCTTC; CDR3 protein: CASSRGQGFNNEQFF
D gene: .; V gene: TRBV28; clone size: .; J gene: TRBJ1-2; CDR3 DNA: TGTGCCAGCAGGGCTCAGGGTTCTGGCTACACCTTC; CDR3 protein: CASRAQGSGYTF
D gene: .; V gene: TRBV5-1; clone size: once; J gene: TRBJ2-5; CDR3 DNA: TGCGCCAGCAGCTTGGTGGGGGCCGGGGAGACCCAGTACTTC; CDR3 protein: CASSLVGAGETQYF
D gene: .; V gene: TRBV10-1; clone size: .; J gene: TRBJ1-1; CDR3 DNA: TGCGCCAGCAGTCAGGTGGGGGCTGATCCAACTGAAGCTTTCTTT; CDR3 protein: CASSQVGADPTEAFF
D gene: .; V gene: TRBV6-5; clone size: .; J gene: TRBJ2-7; CDR3 DNA: TGTGCCAGCAGCACCCAGGGGATCGAGCAGTACTTC; CDR3 protein: CASSTQGIEQYF
D gene: TRBD1; V gene: TRBV5-1; clone size: few; J gene: TRBJ1-3; CDR3 DNA: TGCGCCAGCAGCCTCGACAACCAGGGGGCAGGTGGAAACACCATATATTTT; CDR3 protein: CASSLDNQGAGGNTIYF
D gene: .; V gene: TRBV27; clone size: .; J gene: TRBJ1-1; CDR3 DNA: TGTGCCAGCAGTTCGCGTCCCGGGACATACAACACTGAAGCTTTCTTT; CDR3 protein: CASSSRPGTYNTEAFF
D gene: .; V gene: TRBV18; clone size: .; J gene: TRBJ1-2; CDR3 DNA: TGTGCCAGCTCACCAGCGGGAGACTACTATGGCTACACCTTC; CDR3 protein: CASSPAGDYYGYTF
D gene: TRBD1; V gene: TRBV7-2; clone size: .; J gene: TRBJ1-1; CDR3 DNA: TGTGCCAGCAGCTTAGAAGGACAGGGGGTGAGAGTCACTGAAGCTTTCTTT; CDR3 protein: CASSLEGQGVRVTEAFF
D gene: .; V gene: TRBV19; clone size: .; J gene: TRBJ2-5; CDR3 DNA: TGTGCCAGTTCAAGGGGGGGGAAAGAGACCCAGTACTTC; CDR3 protein: CASSRGGKETQYF
D gene: TRBD2; V gene: TRBV4-3; clone size: .; J gene: TRBJ2-2; CDR3 DNA: TGCGCCAGCAGCCAGGCTGTAGCGGGGGGGCCTCACGGGGAGCTGTTTTTT; CDR3 protein: CASSQAVAGGPHGELFF